Included here is one T cell receptor (delta chain) sequence, with context. TCRdb's entry gives the protein of a much larger clone, which mismatches this DNA's translation at residue 6, likely from a read error; the protein reported here is translated from the DNA. The entry originates in a study of γδ T cells in repeated Plasmodium falciparum infection. About the study: Each infection was followed by sampling at 21 days, plus baseline and some pre-infection draws.

TCRdb ran CATT on the multiplex PCR reads. The sample consists of 75,000 to 100,000 delta-chain clones, over 1.3% of them appearing once. The sequence derives from a pool of human donors (malaria-infected and uninfected, not separated). The sample consisted of gamma-delta T cells from blood.

This CDR3 reads CASMAEMGPYTDKLIF. CDR3 nucleotides: TGTGCCTCAATGGCAGAAATGGGCCCTTACACCGATAAACTCATCTTT. V and J are TRDV3 and TRDJ1; a possible D gene is TRDD1 (5 bases). V shed 4 bases and J shed 0 bases, with 21 bases lying between them. Looked up from germline, CDR1 is TVYSNPD and CDR2 is GDNSRS (reference sequence). The CDR3 is made up of 16 amino acids.